These 19 T cell receptor beta chains were all obtained from the same sample, sequenced in a study of blood T cell repertoires in COVID-19. Sequencing used immunoSEQ multiplex PCR; TCRdb keeps in-frame clones, though not all of them. The sample holds around 450,000 clones, approximately 86% seen once. Material for sequencing was PBMCs or T cells enriched from blood (not recorded which). Source of these receptors: a woman aged 18-35 years who had recovered from COVID-19.

A few counts support this clone. This rearrangement joins TRBV30 to TRBJ2-2; D perhaps matches TRBD1 (5 bases). The CDR3 runs 14 residues. Germline CDR1 and CDR2: GTSNPN and SVGIG (reference sequence). The V gene lost 4 bases and the J gene lost 2 bases, with 11 bases spanning the gap. The CDR3 here is CAWTLGVNTGELFF. CDR3 nucleotides: TGTGCCTGGACCCTAGGGGTTAACACCGGGGAGCTGTTTTTT.

DNA for the CDR3: TGCAGTGCTAACAGAGACAGTGGAGCTTTCTTT. This translates into CSANRDSGAFF. The gene calls are TRBV20-1 and TRBJ1-1; D is perhaps TRBD1 (5 bases). Trimming took 4 bases from V and 10 from J, leaving 13 bases between them. The CDR3 has 11 amino acids. CDR1 DFQATT and CDR2 SNEGSKA come from the germline V gene (reference sequence).

The CDR3 here is CASSSQLEYYGYTF. In nucleotides, the CDR3 is TGTGCCAGTAGTAGCCAATTGGAGTACTATGGCTACACCTTC. The chain links TRBV19 to TRBJ1-2; D call uncertain. Between the trimmed V and J ends, which lost 4 bases and 3 bases, there was a span of 12 bases. The CDR3 is 14 residues long. Germline CDR1 reads LNHDA; CDR2 reads SQIVND (reference sequence). Full variable domain (remainder filled in from reference TRBV19 and TRBJ1-2): DGGITQSPKYLFRKEGQNVTLSCEQNLNHDAMYWYRQDPGQGLRLIYYSQIVNDFQKGDIAEGYSVSREKKESFPLTVTSAQKNPTAFYLCASSSQLEYYGYTFGSGTRLTVV.

The gene calls are TRBV28 and TRBJ2-3, with 9 positions matching TRBD2. V was pared by 3 bases and J by 4 bases, with 2 bases of the junction left unmatched. The CDR3 runs to 14 residues. CDR1 MDHEN and CDR2 SYDVKM come from the germline V gene. The CDR3 DNA sequence: TGTGCCAGCAGTTTTCGACTAGCGGCAGATACGCAGTATTTT. Translation: CASSFRLAADTQYF.

This chain links TRBV6-5 with TRBJ1-1; the D is unclear. V shed 2 bases and J shed 6 bases, with 10 bases lying between them. CDR1 is MNHEY and CDR2 is SVGAGI in the germline V gene. This CDR3 is built from 13 residues. CDR3 amino acids: CASSYRDKSEAFF. In DNA, the CDR3 is TGTGCCAGCAGTTACCGGGATAAATCTGAAGCTTTCTTT.

The chain recombines TRBV5-1 with TRBJ1-1, with 7 bases that match TRBD1. Trimming removed 4 bases from V and 6 bases from J; junction bases left unmatched: 12. Germline CDR1 reads SGHRS; CDR2 reads YFSETQ. This CDR3 is 15 amino acids long. In nucleotides, the CDR3 is TGCGCCAGCAGCATGTCCGTGACAGGGCCACCTGAAGCTTTCTTT. Translated: CASSMSVTGPPEAFF.

The chain combines TRBV19 with TRBJ1-2; D ambiguous. The ends were cut back, 7 bases at V and 2 bases at J, with 8 bases in the middle. The CDR3 totals 12 residues. Germline V lookup: CDR1 LNHDA, CDR2 SQIVND (reference sequence). DNA for the CDR3: TGTGCCAGTAACGAGGAGAACTATGGCTACACCTTC. Amino acid sequence: CASNEENYGYTF.

The V and J genes are TRBV18 and TRBJ1-2, with TRBD1 matching 8 bases. Trimming took 5 bases from V and 4 from J; bases not matched to a gene: 6. Germline CDR1 and CDR2: KGHSH and LQKENI. This CDR3 has 14 residues. The CDR3 bases are TGTGCCAGCTCATTCTCGGGACAGGCCTATGGCTACACCTTC. The encoded protein is CASSFSGQAYGYTF.

V is TRBV5-1 and J is TRBJ2-2, with 7 bases identical to TRBD1. After removal of 5 bases from V and 4 bases from J, the junction contained 11 bases not matched to a gene. CDR3 length: 16 amino acids. CDR1 is SGHRS, CDR2 YFSETQ, per germline. The CDR3 DNA reads as TGCGCCAGCAGTCCATCCACCGGGACAGCCACCGGGGAGCTGTTTTTT. Translating gives CASSPSTGTATGELFF. The full variable domain, rest sourced from reference TRBV5-1 and TRBJ2-2, is KAGVTQTPRYLIKTRGQQVTLSCSPISGHRSVSWYQQTPGQGLQFLFEYFSETQRNKGNFPGRFSGRQFSNSRSEMNVSTLELGDSALYLCASSPSTGTATGELFFGEGSRLTVL.

The chain employs TRBV5-4 and TRBJ2-1; 10 bases are a match to TRBD2. The V gene's germline CDR1 is SGHNT and CDR2 YYREEE (reference sequence). With 3 bases clipped from V and 10 bases from J, the junction kept 7 bases outside the gene matches. This CDR3 contains 14 residues. Here the CDR3 reads CASSSLAGEGEQFF. In nucleotides, the CDR3 is TGTGCCAGCAGCTCTCTAGCGGGGGAAGGGGAGCAGTTCTTC. Full variable domain (remainder filled in from reference TRBV5-4 and TRBJ2-1): ETGVTQSPTHLIKTRGQQVTLRCSSQSGHNTVSWYQQALGQGPQFIFQYYREEENGRGNFPPRFSGLQFPNYSSELNVNALELDDSALYLCASSSLAGEGEQFFGPGTRLTVL.

The rearrangement links TRBV2 to TRBJ2-4, with 7 nucleotides matching TRBD1. CDR1 SNHLY and CDR2 FYNNEI come from the germline V gene. The ends lost 4 bases at V and 7 bases at J; junction bases unmatched: 4. The CDR3 covers 13 residues. The CDR3 here is CASSGTGWNIQYF. DNA of the CDR3: TGTGCCAGCAGTGGGACAGGATGGAACATTCAGTACTTC. Combining the CDR3 with reference TRBV2 and TRBJ2-4 gives the whole variable domain EPEVTQTPSHQVTQMGQEVILRCVPISNHLYFYWYRQILGQKVEFLVSFYNNEISEKSEIFDDQFSVERPDGSNFTLKIRSTKLEDSAMYFCASSGTGWNIQYFGAGTRLSVL.

The genes are TRBV6-5 and TRBJ2-3, with D tentatively TRBD2 (5 bases). The CDR3 contains 13 residues. CDR1 is MNHEY and CDR2 is SVGAGI in the germline V gene. V was shortened by 8 bases and J by 0 bases, with 9 bases between the two germline ends. The CDR3 protein is CASQRPSTDTQYF. CDR3 in DNA: TGTGCCAGCCAGCGGCCTAGCACAGATACGCAGTATTTT.

This chain connects TRBV7-9 to TRBJ1-1; TRBD1 might be the D (5 bases). Germline loops: CDR1 SEHNR, CDR2 FQNEAQ (reference sequence). This CDR3 is 13 amino acids long. V was clipped by 5 bases and J by 10 bases, with 17 bases between them. CDR3 sequence: CASSLPEGKGAFF. As DNA, the CDR3 is TGTGCCAGCAGCCTACCGGAGGGGAAAGGAGCTTTCTTT.

The chain employs TRBV5-6 and TRBJ1-5; D possibly corresponds to TRBD1 (6 bases). Germline CDR1 and CDR2: SGHDT and YYEEEE. V was cut by 3 bases and J by 7 bases, with 14 bases left in between. The CDR3 covers 14 residues. The CDR3 DNA reads TGTGCCAGCAGCTCGACAGGACGGGGACAGCCCCAGCATTTT. Translation: CASSSTGRGQPQHF.

The genes are TRBV7-9 and TRBJ2-2; TRBD2 aligns across 7 bases. The germline V gene encodes CDR1 SEHNR and CDR2 FQNEAQ (reference sequence). The CDR3 covers 17 residues. Trimming took 1 base from V and 0 from J; bases not matched to a gene: 5. The CDR3, as DNA: TGTGCCAGCAGCTTAGGCTGGGGGGGTGCGAACACCGGGGAGCTGTTTTTT. Translating gives CASSLGWGGANTGELFF.

V and J are TRBV2 and TRBJ1-5; D remains unclear. In germline, CDR1 is SNHLY, CDR2 FYNNEI. Between the trimmed V and J ends, which lost 7 bases and 4 bases, there was a span of 11 bases. CDR3 size: 13 residues. The DNA for the CDR3 is TGTGCCAGCAAGGCATCGAGGAATCAGCCCCAGCATTTT. Amino acid sequence: CASKASRNQPQHF.

To note about this clone: One junction end does not reproduce the germline sequence, and a read error may be involved. The rearrangement uses TRBV2 and TRBJ1-3; 9 bases fit TRBD1. This CDR3 spans 15 amino acids. Germline V lookup: CDR1 SNHLY, CDR2 FYNNEI. In nucleotides, the CDR3 is TGTGCCAGCAGGGAAGACAGGGGGGAAGGAAACACCATATATTTT. Its protein is CASREDRGEGNTIYF.

The gene calls are TRBV2 and TRBJ2-7; D is possibly TRBD1 (6 bases). CDR1 SNHLY and CDR2 FYNNEI come from the germline V gene. The CDR3 length is 13 residues. V was clipped by 4 bases and J by 6 bases, with 13 bases between them. In DNA form, the CDR3 reads TGTGCCAGCAGTGGGAATATCAGGGGCGAGCAGTACTTC. Protein sequence: CASSGNIRGEQYF. Full variable domain (rest looked up from reference TRBV2 and TRBJ2-7): EPEVTQTPSHQVTQMGQEVILRCVPISNHLYFYWYRQILGQKVEFLVSFYNNEISEKSEIFDDQFSVERPDGSNFTLKIRSTKLEDSAMYFCASSGNIRGEQYFGPGTRLTVT.

This sequence joins TRBV5-1 and TRBJ2-5, with TRBD1 matching 7 bases. There are 15 residues in the CDR3. The V segment lost 5 bases and the J segment 5 bases; nucleotides outside the gene matches: 12. Germline V lookup: CDR1 SGHRS, CDR2 YFSETQ. In nucleotides, the CDR3 is TGCGCCAGCAGTCCCGCAACACCGACAGGGGAGACCCAGTACTTC. Its translation: CASSPATPTGETQYF.